The 32 T cell receptor beta chains given below trace back to one sample, sequenced in a study of technical replicates of blood from a few donors. Sequencing used immunoSEQ multiplex PCR; TCRdb keeps in-frame clones, though not all of them. The repertoire holds roughly 81,000 clones, with around 86% as singletons. Source material: PBMCs. Source of these receptors: a human donor in good health. Some clones in this sample may be carry-over from other donors' samples.

The chain combines TRBV4-3 with TRBJ2-1; D is uncertain. Germline V CDR1 and CDR2: LGHNA, YSLEER. This CDR3 is 15 amino acids long. The V gene lost 4 bases and the J gene lost 6 bases, with 16 bases spanning the gap. This CDR3 is CASSPQPFGFNEQFF. The CDR3 coding sequence is TGCGCCAGCAGCCCGCAGCCTTTCGGGTTCAATGAGCAGTTCTTC.

This chain connects TRBV5-4 to TRBJ2-7, with 8 bases matching TRBD1. CDR1 and CDR2 from the germline V gene are SGHNT and YYREEE (reference sequence). The CDR3 length is 15 residues. The V gene end was trimmed by 1 base and the J gene end by 7 bases; junction bases not matched to a gene: 10. CDR3: CASSLQGALSGEQYF. The CDR3, as DNA: TGTGCCAGCAGCTTGCAGGGGGCCTTGAGTGGGGAGCAGTACTTC.

The table lists this clone with many counts. The chain is built from TRBV4-3 and TRBJ2-5; possibly TRBD2 for D (5 bases). The CDR3 has 13 amino acids. In germline, CDR1 is LGHNA, CDR2 YSLEER. Trimming removed 0 bases from V and 5 bases from J, with 7 bases in between. The CDR3 spells CASSQDPGETQYF. The CDR3, as DNA: TGCGCCAGCAGCCAAGATCCGGGGGAGACCCAGTACTTC.

This chain joins TRBV6-5 and TRBJ1-5; tentative D call: TRBD1 (6 bases). The germline V gene encodes CDR1 MNHEY and CDR2 SVGAGI. V shed 6 bases and J shed 4 bases, with 13 bases lying between them. The CDR3 contains 14 residues. Here the CDR3 reads CASRTGQRNQPQHF. The CDR3 DNA reads as TGTGCCAGCAGGACTGGACAGCGGAATCAGCCCCAGCATTTT.

The gene calls are TRBV5-8 and TRBJ2-3; TRBD2 aligns across 12 bases. The CDR3 covers 17 residues. Trimming removed 3 bases from V and 1 base from J; junction bases left unmatched: 6. CDR1 and CDR2 (germline): SGHTS, YDEGEE. In nucleotides, the CDR3 is TGTGCCAGCAGCTCACCGGGACTAGCGGGCCGCACAGATACGCAGTATTTT. Translation: CASSSPGLAGRTDTQYF.

The V call is TRBV19, the J call TRBJ2-5; a weak D match, TRBD2 (6 bases). The CDR3 is 14 amino acids. Germline-derived CDR1 and CDR2 are LNHDA and SQIVND (reference sequence). The V end lost 6 bases, the J end lost 6 bases, and 17 bases lay between the germline ends. This CDR3 is CASSPGAGTKTQYF. In nucleotides, the CDR3 is TGTGCCAGTAGCCCTGGGGCGGGAACTAAGACCCAGTACTTC.

The chain is built from TRBV4-3 and TRBJ2-7, with TRBD2 matching over 10 bases. Germline V CDR1 and CDR2: LGHNA, YSLEER. The CDR3 contains 16 residues. V lost 1 base, J lost 0 bases, and 3 bases stayed unmatched. The CDR3 DNA sequence: TGCGCCAGCAGCCAAGGGACTAGCGGTAGCTCCTACGAGCAGTACTTC. Its translation: CASSQGTSGSSYEQYF.

The rearrangement joins TRBV13 to TRBJ2-7; the D gene is possibly TRBD1 (5 bases). The CDR3 loop spans 15 amino acids. CDR1 is PRHDT, CDR2 FYEKMQ, per germline (reference sequence). The V end lost 0 bases, the J end lost 1 base, and 10 bases lay between the germline ends. The CDR3 DNA sequence: TGTGCCAGCAGCTTAGGAAGGGGATCGTCCTACGAGCAGTACTTC. Translation gives CASSLGRGSSYEQYF.

In this sample, this clone turned up once. V usage is TRBV27 and J usage is TRBJ2-6, with a weak D call TRBD1 (6 bases). CDR3 length: 15 residues. The V gene's germline CDR1 is MNHEY and CDR2 SMNVEV (reference sequence). V was cut by 11 bases and J by 5 bases, with 19 bases left in between. In nucleotides, the CDR3 is TGTGCCTCCGGACCAGGGCAGGGGAGGGCCAACGTCCTGACTTTC. Amino acid sequence: CASGPGQGRANVLTF.

V usage is TRBV29-1 and J usage is TRBJ2-7; maybe TRBD1 (6 bases). V lost 5 bases and J 3 bases, leaving 8 bases between the germline ends. In germline, CDR1 is SQVTM, CDR2 ANQGSEA. This CDR3 contains 11 residues. The CDR3, as DNA: TGCAGCGTTCCAGGGGTCTACGAGCAGTACTTC. This gives the protein CSVPGVYEQYF.

V usage is TRBV7-3 and J usage is TRBJ2-7, with TRBD1 identical over 9 bases. V was clipped by 5 bases and J by 3 bases; unmatched bases: 2. The CDR3 consists of 13 residues. In germline, CDR1 is SGHTA, CDR2 FQGTGA. The CDR3 is CASSTGGGYEQYF. The CDR3 DNA reads TGTGCCAGCAGCACAGGGGGCGGCTACGAGCAGTACTTC.

J is TRBJ2-3 and V is TRBV6-6; 8 bases align to TRBD1. CDR3 length: 14 residues. Per germline, CDR1 MNHNY and CDR2 SVGAGI (reference sequence). V dropped 6 bases and J dropped 4; count of bases not matched to a gene: 6. The CDR3 DNA sequence: TGTGCCAGCAGCCCCCGGACAGGGCCAGATACGCAGTATTTT. This codes for CASSPRTGPDTQYF.

DNA of the CDR3: TGCGCCAGCAGCCAAGAGATTTCCGGGGGAGGCTACACCTTC. Protein sequence: CASSQEISGGGYTF. The V and J genes are TRBV4-3 and TRBJ1-2; TRBD1 might be the D (5 bases). Deletions cut 0 bases from V and 8 bases from J, with 13 bases between. Germline-derived CDR1 and CDR2 are LGHNA and YSLEER. This CDR3 spans 14 amino acids.

This chain joins TRBV29-1 and TRBJ2-3, with 10 bases identical to TRBD2. The CDR3 contains 14 residues. V was pared by 4 bases and J by 3 bases, with 4 bases of the junction left unmatched. Germline V CDR1 and CDR2: SQVTM, ANQGSEA. The DNA for the CDR3 is TGCAGCGTTGCTCAAGCGGGAGGGACAGATACGCAGTATTTT. Translating it yields CSVAQAGGTDTQYF.

V gene TRBV29-1 combines with J gene TRBJ1-3; D unclear. The CDR3 is 13 amino acids. Between the trimmed V and J ends, which lost 4 bases and 4 bases, there was a span of 11 bases. In germline, CDR1 is SQVTM, CDR2 ANQGSEA. DNA of the CDR3: TGCAGCGTTGCCCGACTCTCCGGAAACACCATATATTTT. Its translation: CSVARLSGNTIYF.

The chain joins TRBV11-2 to TRBJ2-3, with a tentative D call TRBD2 (6 bases). Trimming stripped 5 bases from V and 10 bases from J, with 19 bases between. CDR3 size: 14 residues. Germline loops: CDR1 SGHAT, CDR2 FQNNGV. The CDR3 DNA sequence: TGTGCCAGCAGCATACCGGGACTTAAAAGCGCGCAGTATTTT. Translating it yields CASSIPGLKSAQYF.

The chain combines TRBV6-6 with TRBJ1-2; possibly TRBD1 for D (6 bases). Trimming removed 6 bases at V and 3 bases at J, with 14 bases between. Per the germline V gene, CDR1 is MNHNY and CDR2 is SVGAGI (reference sequence). CDR3 size: 14 residues. As DNA, the CDR3 is TGTGCCAGCAGACTCCAACAGGGTTACTATGGCTACACCTTC. This translates into CASRLQQGYYGYTF.

The rearrangement links TRBV15 to TRBJ2-7; D possibly corresponds to TRBD2 (6 bases). Germline V gene data show CDR1 as LNHNV and CDR2 as YYDKDF (reference sequence). The CDR3 is 15 amino acids. The ends were cut back, 3 bases at V and 2 bases at J, with 14 bases in the middle. The CDR3 sequence is CATSRPTSNPYEQYF. DNA of the CDR3: TGTGCCACCAGCAGGCCAACTAGCAATCCCTACGAGCAGTACTTC. The full variable domain, with the rest looked up from reference TRBV15 and TRBJ2-7, is DAMVIQNPRYQVTQFGKPVTLSCSQTLNHNVMYWYQQKSSQAPKLLFHYYDKDFNNEADTPDNFQSRRPNTSFCFLDIRSPGLGDTAMYLCATSRPTSNPYEQYFGPGTRLTVT.

This clone was counted a few times. This chain links TRBV18 with TRBJ1-1, with 8 positions matching TRBD1. J was trimmed by 4 bases and V by 3 bases; bases with no gene match: 4. The CDR3 is 14 residues long. Per the germline V gene, CDR1 is KGHSH and CDR2 is LQKENI. CDR3 in amino acids: CASSPADRATEAFF. CDR3 in DNA: TGTGCCAGCTCACCGGCGGACAGGGCCACTGAAGCTTTCTTT. The full variable domain, its missing parts supplied by reference TRBV18 and TRBJ1-1, is NAGVMQNPRHLVRRRGQEARLRCSPMKGHSHVYWYRQLPEEGLKFMVYLQKENIIDESGMPKERFSAEFPKEGPSILRIQQVVRGDSAAYFCASSPADRATEAFFGQGTRLTVV.

This chain connects TRBV7-9 to TRBJ2-7; 9 nucleotides align to TRBD2. J gave up 1 base and V 5 bases, and 9 bases lay outside the gene matches. The CDR3 sequence is 16 residues long. The germline V gene encodes CDR1 SEHNR and CDR2 FQNEAQ (reference sequence). This CDR3 reads CASSADRTSASYEQYF. The DNA for the CDR3 is TGTGCCAGCAGCGCCGACCGGACTAGCGCTTCCTACGAGCAGTACTTC.

The chain links TRBV5-6 to TRBJ2-3; 9 bases agree with TRBD1. The V gene end was trimmed by 2 bases and the J gene end by 8 bases; junction bases not matched to a gene: 6. The CDR3 has 14 residues. Germline V gene data show CDR1 as SGHDT and CDR2 as YYEEEE. The CDR3 spells CASSFGTGLVTQYF. In nucleotides, the CDR3 is TGTGCCAGCAGCTTCGGGACAGGGTTGGTTACGCAGTATTTT.

The gene calls are TRBV19 and TRBJ1-1; tentatively, D is TRBD1 (6 bases). This CDR3 region has 13 residues. V dropped 7 bases and J dropped 3 bases, with 12 bases sitting between them. The germline gives CDR1 LNHDA, CDR2 SQIVND (reference sequence). The CDR3 DNA follows: TGTGCCAGTAAGCGGGGGCTGGACACTGAAGCTTTCTTT. Translation: CASKRGLDTEAFF.

The chain is built from TRBV18 and TRBJ2-7, with D possibly matching TRBD2 (7 bases). This CDR3 has 15 residues. Germline CDR1 KGHSH, CDR2 LQKENI. V lost 3 bases to trimming and J lost 1 base, with 13 bases between them. This CDR3 reads CASSPSQGLSYEQYF. DNA of the CDR3: TGTGCCAGCTCACCCTCACAGGGACTATCCTACGAGCAGTACTTC.

This chain connects TRBV9 to TRBJ1-2; D gene uncertain. This CDR3 spans 15 amino acids. The ends were cut back, 0 bases at V and 6 bases at J, with 15 bases in the middle. The germline CDR1 and CDR2 sequences are SGDLS and YYNGEE. CDR3 DNA sequence: TGTGCCAGCAGCGTAGGGGGAGGTGGTGGAAATGGCTACACCTTC. It yields the protein CASSVGGGGGNGYTF. The full variable domain, completed using reference TRBV9 and TRBJ1-2, is DSGVTQTPKHLITATGQRVTLRCSPRSGDLSVYWYQQSLDQGLQFLIQYYNGEERAKGNILERFSAQQFPDLHSELNLSSLELGDSALYFCASSVGGGGGNGYTFGSGTRLTVV.

The chain recombines TRBV5-1 with TRBJ2-7; D not resolved. CDR1 and CDR2 (germline): SGHRS, YFSETQ. The CDR3 is made up of 13 amino acids. Trimming shortened V by 0 bases and J by 8 bases, and 12 bases separated the two germline ends. Here the CDR3 reads CASSLEPFQQQYF. The CDR3 nucleotides read TGCGCCAGCAGCTTGGAGCCGTTCCAACAGCAGTACTTC.

This clone was seen a handful of times. This chain links TRBV2 with TRBJ1-1; D unclear. The length of the CDR3 is 13 residues. Germline V gene lookup returns CDR1 SNHLY and CDR2 FYNNEI. V lost 7 bases, J lost 0 bases, and 9 bases lay in between. The CDR3 DNA reads TGTGCCAGCAAACTGGTGTTGAACACTGAAGCTTTCTTT. Amino acid sequence: CASKLVLNTEAFF.

This clone is a singleton in its sample. One end of the junction is discordant with germline, which a read error may explain. This chain uses TRBV6-1 with TRBJ1-2; no definite D call. The CDR3 loop spans 16 amino acids. From germline, CDR1 is MNHNS and CDR2 SASEGT. For the CDR3, the DNA is TGTGCCAGCAGTGAAAATGCGCATTATCTTAACTCTGGCTACACCTTC. Its protein is CASSENAHYLNSGYTF.

The chain carries TRBV2 and TRBJ1-6, with 7 bases lining up with TRBD1. This CDR3 spans 15 amino acids. Germline trimming cut 8 bases from V and 3 bases from J; bases unmatched to any gene: 7. Germline CDR1 SNHLY, CDR2 FYNNEI. This CDR3 is CASEQTGNYNSPLHF. The CDR3 DNA reads TGTGCCAGCGAACAGACAGGGAACTATAATTCACCCCTCCACTTT.

The chain employs TRBV5-6 and TRBJ2-1, with 13 nucleotides matching TRBD2. CDR3 size: 15 residues. Germline V CDR1 and CDR2: SGHDT, YYEEEE. J was trimmed by 4 bases and V by 5 bases; bases with no gene match: 3. The CDR3 sequence: CASRWGLAGYNEQFF. The CDR3 nucleotides are TGTGCCAGCAGGTGGGGACTAGCGGGATACAATGAGCAGTTCTTC. The whole variable domain, remainder taken from reference TRBV5-6 and TRBJ2-1, is DAGVTQSPTHLIKTRGQQVTLRCSPKSGHDTVSWYQQALGQGPQFIFQYYEEEERQRGNFPDRFSGHQFPNYSSELNVNALLLGDSALYLCASRWGLAGYNEQFFGPGTRLTVL.

This clone came up many times. CDR3 loop: CASTKGVYGYTF. The CDR3 DNA follows: TGTGCCAGCACCAAGGGGGTCTATGGCTACACCTTC. This chain connects TRBV7-2 to TRBJ1-2; a possible D gene is TRBD1 (6 bases). The germline V gene encodes CDR1 SGHTA and CDR2 FQGNSA. CDR3 length: 12 amino acids. V was shortened by 7 bases and J by 4 bases, with 10 bases between the two germline ends. Looking up the rest from reference TRBV7-2 and TRBJ1-2 gives the full variable domain: GAGVSQSPSNKVTEKGKDVELRCDPISGHTALYWYRQSLGQGLEFLIYFQGNSAPDKSGLPSDRFSAERTGGSVSTLTIQRTQQEDSAVYLCASTKGVYGYTFGSGTRLTVV.

V and J are TRBV29-1 and TRBJ1-2; D uncertain. The CDR3 length is 16 residues. With 0 bases removed from V and 2 bases from J, the gap between germline ends came to 16 bases. CDR1 is SQVTM and CDR2 is ANQGSEA in the germline V gene. CDR3 DNA: TGCAGCGTTGAAGATGGTCAGGCCGACAAGAACTATGGCTACACCTTC. It codes for CSVEDGQADKNYGYTF.

DNA for the CDR3: TGTGCCGGAAGACAGGGGTTCAGCACAGATACGCAGTATTTT. Encoded protein: CAGRQGFSTDTQYF. The gene calls are TRBV7-2 and TRBJ2-3; TRBD1 matches at 8 bases. Trimming at V came to 11 bases and at J to 0 bases, leaving 7 bases not matched to a gene. Germline loops: CDR1 SGHTA, CDR2 FQGNSA. The CDR3 runs to 14 residues.